This TCR beta chain was documented in a study of CD8+ T cells in alopecia areata. Study-wide background: Patients took tofacitinib for 6 to 18 months, followed by 6 drug-free months.

Remarks on this clone: Its antigen is not known.

Treatment denoted: oral pan-JAK inhibitor, 5-10 mg twice daily. Extraction of RNA preceded its reverse transcription into cDNA, which served as the sequencing template. TCRdb's copy holds only in-frame clones and misses some; the assay was immunoSEQ multiplex PCR. The profile shows about 120,000 clones, about 54% of them singletons. The length of the CDR3 is 13 residues. V was pared by 1 base and J by 4 bases, with 8 bases between. In germline, CDR1 is GTSNPN, CDR2 SVGIG (reference sequence). Whole-study results and caveats: Many of the expanded lesional clones endured in scalp and blood while on tofacitinib.

The sequences come from CD8+ T cells sorted from blood, collected at week 4, from a patient treated with tofacitinib. The receptor comes from a human donor with alopecia areata. The chain uses TRBV30 and TRBJ2-1, with D uncertain. The CDR3 sequence is CAWSADKYNEQFF. The CDR3 region has the DNA TGTGCCTGGAGTGCCGACAAGTACAATGAGCAGTTCTTC.